The 29 T cell receptor beta chains presented below share a single source sample, sequenced in a study of identical twins. TCRdb analysed the 5' RACE reads with MiXCR anew, one entry per CDR3 protein. The repertoire consists of about 200,000 distinct CDR3 sequences, with over 9.5% occurring once and the leading ten covering 10%. Sequenced material: memory T cells sorted from blood. These receptors came from a man between 50 and 59 years old in good health.

This clonotype was counted only a few times. The chain joins TRBV7-2 to TRBJ2-6; the D is unclear. There are 14 residues in the CDR3. Trimming cost V 5 bases and J 0 bases, with 5 bases left between them. Germline V lookup: CDR1 SGHTA, CDR2 FQGNSA. The CDR3 sequence is CASSTYSGANVLTF. Written as DNA, the CDR3 is TGTGCCAGCAGCACTTACTCTGGGGCCAACGTCCTGACTTTC.

The rearrangement uses TRBV9 and TRBJ2-1, with D tentatively TRBD2 (5 bases). The CDR3 contains 15 residues. Trimming left V 0 bases short and J 0 bases short, with 7 bases between. Per the germline V gene, CDR1 is SGDLS and CDR2 is YYNGEE. CDR3 sequence (DNA): TGTGCCAGCAGCGTAGCTGCGGGCTCCTACAATGAGCAGTTCTTC. It codes for CASSVAAGSYNEQFF.

This clonotype was detected many times. The chain links TRBV6-1 to TRBJ2-1; TRBD2 agrees at 16 bases. Losses at the gene ends were 6 bases for V and 2 bases for J; bases not matched to a gene: 10. The CDR3 has 19 residues. Germline assignment: CDR1 MNHNS and CDR2 SASEGT. CDR3 coding DNA: TGTGCCAGCAGAGGGACTAGCGGGGGGGCCCTTAATACCTACAATGAGCAGTTCTTC. Its translation is CASRGTSGGALNTYNEQFF.

This clonotype was counted only a few times. The V and J genes are TRBV29-1 and TRBJ1-2, with 9 bases matching TRBD1. The V and J ends lost 2 bases and 7 bases, in that order; junction bases with no gene match: 5. This CDR3 has 13 amino acids. The germline V gene encodes CDR1 SQVTM and CDR2 ANQGSEA. CDR3 DNA: TGCAGCGTTGAACCACAGGGGGCGGGTGGCTACACCTTC. It encodes CSVEPQGAGGYTF. The full variable domain, rest sourced from reference TRBV29-1 and TRBJ1-2, is SAVISQKPSRDICQRGTSLTIQCQVDSQVTMMFWYRQQPGQSLTLIATANQGSEATYESGFVIDKFPISRPNLTFSTLTVSNMSPEDSSIYLCSVEPQGAGGYTFGSGTRLTVV.

This clonotype was seen many times. V gene TRBV27 combines with J gene TRBJ2-7, with TRBD2 identical over 8 bases. There are 14 residues in the CDR3. Germline loops: CDR1 MNHEY, CDR2 SMNVEV (reference sequence). With 1 base clipped from V and 4 bases from J, the junction kept 3 bases outside the gene matches. CDR3 region: CASSLWSGGYEQYF. Here the CDR3 DNA reads TGTGCCAGCAGTTTATGGAGCGGGGGTTACGAGCAGTACTTC.

This clonotype was observed many times. V usage is TRBV29-1 and J usage is TRBJ2-2; 8 positions agree with TRBD2. The V segment lost 6 bases and the J segment 3 bases; nucleotides outside the gene matches: 9. CDR1 and CDR2 (germline): SQVTM, ANQGSEA. The CDR3 spans 15 residues. The CDR3: CSVSGLAGYTGELFF. The CDR3 coding sequence is TGCAGCGTCAGCGGGCTAGCGGGTTACACCGGGGAGCTGTTTTTT.

This clonotype has ten or more counts. This sequence joins TRBV5-1 and TRBJ2-7, with TRBD2 matching over 13 bases. The trim removed 3 bases at V and 3 bases at J, leaving 6 bases unmatched. CDR3 size: 16 residues. The germline V gene encodes CDR1 SGHRS and CDR2 YFSETQ. Written as DNA, the CDR3 is TGCGCCAGCAGCTCCGCACTAGCGGGAGGGATCTACGAGCAGTACTTC. It is translated as CASSSALAGGIYEQYF. Full variable domain (missing parts from reference TRBV5-1 and TRBJ2-7): KAGVTQTPRYLIKTRGQQVTLSCSPISGHRSVSWYQQTPGQGLQFLFEYFSETQRNKGNFPGRFSGRQFSNSRSEMNVSTLELGDSALYLCASSSALAGGIYEQYFGPGTRLTVT.

The chain joins TRBV7-6 to TRBJ1-6, with TRBD1 matching over 8 bases. Germline loops: CDR1 SGHVS, CDR2 FNYEAQ. The CDR3 contains 15 residues. J was trimmed by 7 bases and V by 2 bases; bases with no gene match: 4. For the CDR3, the DNA is TGTGCCAGCAGCTTAAGTGACAGGGGAAATTCACCCCTCCACTTT. Protein product: CASSLSDRGNSPLHF.

There are many counts of this clonotype. V usage is TRBV20-1 and J usage is TRBJ2-2, with D perhaps TRBD2 (7 bases). The CDR3 totals 15 residues. With 1 base removed from V and 3 bases from J, the gap between germline ends came to 12 bases. Germline lookup yields CDR1 DFQATT and CDR2 SNEGSKA (reference sequence). The CDR3 sequence is CSARAGGLYTGELFF. As DNA, the CDR3 is TGCAGTGCTAGAGCGGGGGGCCTTTACACCGGGGAGCTGTTTTTT.

The V call is TRBV5-1, the J call TRBJ2-3; 10 bases line up with TRBD1. V was pared by 3 bases and J by 7 bases, with 5 bases of the junction left unmatched. Germline CDR1 reads SGHRS; CDR2 reads YFSETQ. The CDR3 extends over 14 amino acids. The CDR3 loop is CASSSGQGSNTQYF. CDR3 bases: TGCGCCAGCAGCTCGGGACAGGGGTCAAATACGCAGTATTTT.

This clonotype was picked up many times. This sequence joins TRBV28 and TRBJ2-5, with D perhaps matching TRBD1 (5 bases). Germline V gives CDR1 MDHEN, CDR2 SYDVKM. This CDR3 is built from 15 residues. Trimming removed 5 bases at V and 1 base at J, with 14 bases between. Here the CDR3 DNA reads TGTGCCAGCAGTGCACTGGGGCGGTCCCAAGAGACCCAGTACTTC. Translating gives CASSALGRSQETQYF.

The chain is built from TRBV5-4 and TRBJ2-3; D is uncertain. Between the trimmed V and J ends, which lost 4 bases and 3 bases, there was a span of 6 bases. The CDR3 length is 12 residues. Looked up from germline, CDR1 is SGHNT and CDR2 is YYREEE (reference sequence). CDR3 in DNA: TGTGCCAGCAGCCTGATTACAGATACGCAGTATTTT. The encoded protein is CASSLITDTQYF.

This clonotype qualifies as medium-sized. The V and J genes are TRBV4-3 and TRBJ2-3; D is ambiguous. The CDR3 is 16 residues long. V lost 3 bases to trimming and J lost 1 base, with 14 bases between them. Looked up from germline, CDR1 is LGHNA and CDR2 is YSLEER. The chain's CDR3 is CASSQDLIWGTDTQYF. In DNA, the CDR3 is TGCGCCAGCAGCCAGGATTTAATATGGGGCACAGATACGCAGTATTTT.

Many counts were recorded for this clonotype. V and J are TRBV11-2 and TRBJ2-5; 8 bases agree with TRBD2. The CDR3 extends over 15 amino acids. Germline loops: CDR1 SGHAT, CDR2 FQNNGV. After removal of 0 bases from V and 3 bases from J, the junction contained 3 bases not matched to a gene. The CDR3 DNA is TGTGCCAGCAGCTTAGACGGGGGGGCGGAAGAGACCCAGTACTTC. Residues: CASSLDGGAEETQYF.

This chain uses TRBV9 with TRBJ2-2, with 9 bases that match TRBD2. Germline V CDR1 and CDR2: SGDLS, YYNGEE. The length of the CDR3 is 16 residues. The trim removed 4 bases at V and 3 bases at J, leaving 7 bases unmatched. The CDR3 spells CASSLHSGGYTGELFF. In DNA, the CDR3 is TGTGCCAGCAGCTTACATAGCGGGGGTTACACCGGGGAGCTGTTTTTT.

V and J are TRBV18 and TRBJ2-2, with D possibly TRBD1 on 5 matching bases. Trimming pared 1 base from V and 3 bases from J, leaving 9 bases between. Germline V gene data show CDR1 as KGHSH and CDR2 as LQKENI. CDR3 size: 15 residues. CDR3 region: CASSPRGGDTGELFF. The CDR3 nucleotides read TGTGCCAGCTCACCACGGGGCGGCGACACCGGGGAGCTGTTTTTT. The whole variable domain, filled in from reference TRBV18 and TRBJ2-2, reads NAGVMQNPRHLVRRRGQEARLRCSPMKGHSHVYWYRQLPEEGLKFMVYLQKENIIDESGMPKERFSAEFPKEGPSILRIQQVVRGDSAAYFCASSPRGGDTGELFFGEGSRLTVL.

This clonotype was picked up many times. The gene calls are TRBV7-2 and TRBJ1-5; 10 bases fit TRBD1. V gave up 0 bases and J gave up 9 bases; unmatched junction bases: 11. This CDR3 is built from 17 residues. Germline V gene data show CDR1 as SGHTA and CDR2 as FQGNSA. CDR3 sequence reads: CASSLAPGQGGGGPQHF. The CDR3 DNA is TGTGCCAGCAGCTTAGCCCCCGGACAGGGGGGAGGTGGGCCCCAGCATTTT.

CDR3 sequence: CASSYSSRGTSYEQYF. The CDR3, as DNA: TGTGCCAGCAGTTACTCAAGCAGGGGGACCTCCTACGAGCAGTACTTC. V usage is TRBV6-5 and J usage is TRBJ2-7; 7 positions match TRBD1. J gave up 0 bases and V 0 bases, and 5 bases lay outside the gene matches. The CDR3 consists of 16 residues. Per germline, CDR1 MNHEY and CDR2 SVGAGI.

This clonotype has just a few counts. This chain's CDR3 is CSATIGATGELFF. In nucleotides, the CDR3 is TGCAGTGCTACCATTGGGGCCACCGGGGAGCTGTTTTTT. The chain carries TRBV20-1 and TRBJ2-2; tentative D call: TRBD1 (5 bases). V lost 4 bases and J 4 bases, leaving 10 bases between the germline ends. Germline V gives CDR1 DFQATT, CDR2 SNEGSKA (reference sequence). The CDR3 consists of 13 residues.

This clonotype was counted between two and nine times. This chain connects TRBV11-2 to TRBJ2-5, with D possibly being TRBD2 (5 bases). The CDR3 consists of 15 residues. CDR1 and CDR2 (germline): SGHAT, FQNNGV. The V end was cut by 5 bases, the J end by 3 bases, with 16 bases between. This CDR3 reads CASSQRRGLEETQYF. As DNA, the CDR3 is TGTGCCAGCAGCCAACGACGGGGATTGGAAGAGACCCAGTACTTC.

The J gene is TRBJ2-2, the V gene TRBV11-3; 10 positions agree with TRBD1. The germline V gene encodes CDR1 SGHNT and CDR2 YENEEA. The junction had 4 bases not matched to a gene; V was cut back by 4 bases and J by 5 bases. The CDR3 runs 15 residues. The CDR3: CASSSRTGGTGELFF. CDR3 bases: TGTGCCAGCAGCTCCCGGACAGGGGGTACCGGGGAGCTGTTTTTT.

This clonotype has ten or more counts. The rearrangement uses TRBV30 and TRBJ1-2; tentatively, D is TRBD1 (6 bases). The V end lost 3 bases, the J end lost 4 bases, and 15 bases lay between the germline ends. The length of the CDR3 is 14 residues. Germline values: CDR1 GTSNPN, CDR2 SVGIG (reference sequence). Written as DNA, the CDR3 is TGTGCCTGGAGCCTCAGGGGTAGTCCCTATGGCTACACCTTC. This sequence encodes CAWSLRGSPYGYTF.

The rearrangement joins TRBV15 to TRBJ2-5, with TRBD1 identical over 11 bases. Germline V gene lookup returns CDR1 LNHNV and CDR2 YYDKDF (reference sequence). Unmatched junction bases numbered 2, after V lost 1 base and J lost 4 bases. The CDR3 is made up of 15 amino acids. For the CDR3, the DNA is TGTGCCACCAGCAGAGGAGGGACAGGGGGAGAGACCCAGTACTTC. Translated, it gives CATSRGGTGGETQYF.

This clonotype was seen only a few times. The chain combines TRBV7-3 with TRBJ2-1; D may be TRBD1 (5 bases). Germline V CDR1 and CDR2: SGHTA, FQGTGA. The CDR3 covers 15 residues. V dropped 1 base and J dropped 7 bases, with 14 bases sitting between them. The CDR3 nucleotides read TGTGCCAGCAGCTTAAGACGGGTCGCAGGGAATGAGCAGTTCTTC. Translating gives CASSLRRVAGNEQFF.

This clonotype was seen a few times. The rearrangement links TRBV10-2 to TRBJ1-6, with TRBD1 identical over 8 bases. The J segment lost 7 bases and the V segment lost 4 bases, leaving 0 bases of the junction unmatched. Germline V gene lookup returns CDR1 WSHSY and CDR2 SAAADI. This CDR3 region has 13 residues. CDR3 bases: TGCGCCAGCAGTGGACAGGGGAATTCACCCCTCCACTTT. Translation gives CASSGQGNSPLHF.

This clonotype was observed at least ten times. The CDR3 DNA follows: TGCGCCAGCAGCCAGGAGACAGGGTCGAGAGGCTACACCTTC. Its protein is CASSQETGSRGYTF. This chain connects TRBV4-3 to TRBJ1-2, with TRBD1 identical over 7 bases. Unmatched junction bases numbered 9, after V lost 3 bases and J lost 8 bases. In germline, CDR1 is LGHNA, CDR2 YSLEER. The CDR3 covers 14 residues.

The V call is TRBV4-3, the J call TRBJ2-7; 7 bases map to TRBD2. CDR1 is LGHNA, CDR2 YSLEER, per germline. CDR3 length: 16 amino acids. V lost 1 base and J lost 5; bases outside the gene matches: 11. The CDR3 coding sequence is TGCGCCAGCAGCCAAGTCGTCGAGACTAGCCGGGACGAGCAGTACTTC. Translation: CASSQVVETSRDEQYF.

The chain links TRBV11-2 to TRBJ1-4, with D tentatively TRBD1 (6 bases). The V end lost 3 bases, the J end lost 7 bases, and 15 bases lay between the germline ends. Looked up from germline, CDR1 is SGHAT and CDR2 is FQNNGV. CDR3 length: 15 amino acids. The CDR3 is CASSFAGVVSEKLFF. The CDR3 DNA follows: TGTGCCAGCAGCTTCGCAGGGGTGGTTAGTGAAAAACTGTTTTTT.

A few counts support this clonotype. The gene calls are TRBV5-1 and TRBJ1-6; a weak D match, TRBD1 (5 bases). V was shortened by 5 bases and J by 13 bases, with 22 bases between the two germline ends. Germline values: CDR1 SGHRS, CDR2 YFSETQ. This CDR3 region has 15 residues. CDR3 sequence: CASRLDSGASKPLHF. CDR3 DNA sequence: TGCGCCAGCAGACTAGACAGCGGAGCAAGTAAGCCCCTCCACTTT.